This T cell receptor (beta chain) was sequenced in a study of shared clonotypes between healthy human individuals. About this clone: As yet, its antigen is unknown.

Data came from immunoSEQ multiplex PCR; TCRdb stores just in-frame clones and leaves some out. The table has about 1 million clones, about 75% seen once. Regarding the study as a whole: In having few donors, the study represented limited genetic and exposure-history diversity.

The CDR3 loop spans 15 amino acids. Germline V CDR1 and CDR2: SGHTA, FQGTGA. The V segment lost 2 bases and the J segment 4 bases; nucleotides outside the gene matches: 4. What was sequenced was memory CD4+ T cells sorted from blood. Subset defined: CD45RA-negative fraction. This sequence originates from a man aged 18 to 30 in good health. The V call is TRBV7-3, the J call TRBJ2-3, with 9 bases matching TRBD1. Here the CDR3 DNA reads TGTGCCAGCAGCTTAGGGACAGGGTTTTCAGATACGCAGTATTTT. It yields the protein CASSLGTGFSDTQYF.